These 24 T cell receptor beta chains originate from one sample sequenced in a study of T cells after yellow fever vaccination. In TCRdb, the 5' RACE reads were re-called with MiXCR into one record per CDR3 protein. The data contain hundreds of thousands of distinct CDR3 sequences, approximately 12% of them singletons. The material sequenced was CD4+ T cells sorted from PBMCs, taken 15 days after the yellow fever booster vaccination. The receptors originated from a man aged 18 to 30 who received the YFV17D yellow fever vaccine.

This clonotype was seen a handful of times. This chain uses TRBV5-1 with TRBJ2-2; 9 bases map to TRBD1. Germline lookup yields CDR1 SGHRS and CDR2 YFSETQ. V lost 5 bases and J lost 1; bases outside the gene matches: 6. This CDR3 spans 16 amino acids. The CDR3 DNA is TGCGCCAGCAGATCTCCGGGACAGGGGAACACCGGGGAGCTGTTTTTT. Translation gives CASRSPGQGNTGELFF.

This clonotype was observed a handful of times. The chain is built from TRBV15 and TRBJ1-6; no definite D call. The CDR3 loop spans 15 amino acids. Germline V CDR1 and CDR2: LNHNV, YYDKDF (reference sequence). V shed 0 bases and J shed 5 bases, with 8 bases lying between them. The CDR3 DNA follows: TGTGCCACCAGCAGAGATGGGTCAGATAATTCACCCCTCCACTTT. Translating gives CATSRDGSDNSPLHF.

About this clonotype: A much larger clone differs by one base, so this may be a read error. The V and J genes are TRBV6-2 or TRBV6-3 and TRBJ2-7; TRBD2 is a possible D gene (5 bases). The CDR3 contains 13 residues. From germline, CDR1 is MNHEY and CDR2 SVGEGT. The CDR3 here is CASCYSGNREQYV. CDR3 DNA: TGTGCCAGCTGTTACTCCGGGAATAGGGAGCAGTACGTC.

The V and J genes are TRBV7-8 and TRBJ2-5; D may match TRBD1 or TRBD2 (5 bases each). Germline V gene data show CDR1 as SGHVS and CDR2 as FQNEAQ. The CDR3 contains 15 residues. V lost 5 bases and J 4 bases, leaving 17 bases between the germline ends. CDR3 region: CASSPPPWDGETQYF. In nucleotides, the CDR3 is TGTGCCAGCAGCCCCCCCCCCTGGGACGGAGAGACCCAGTACTTC.

The genes are TRBV7-2 and TRBJ1-2; D gene uncertain. The CDR3 length is 13 residues. CDR1 and CDR2 from the germline V gene are SGHTA and FQGNSA. V lost 5 bases and J 1 base, leaving 8 bases between the germline ends. The CDR3: CASSQNYNYGYTF. The CDR3 DNA sequence: TGTGCCAGCAGCCAGAACTATAACTATGGCTACACCTTC. Combining the CDR3 with reference TRBV7-2 and TRBJ1-2 gives the whole variable domain GAGVSQSPSNKVTEKGKDVELRCDPISGHTALYWYRQSLGQGLEFLIYFQGNSAPDKSGLPSDRFSAERTGGSVSTLTIQRTQQEDSAVYLCASSQNYNYGYTFGSGTRLTVV.

The chain links TRBV4-2 to TRBJ2-5, with D tentatively TRBD1 (6 bases). From germline, CDR1 is LGHNA and CDR2 YNFKEQ. The CDR3 is 15 amino acids. V was shortened by 0 bases and J by 5 bases, with 13 bases between the two germline ends. CDR3 amino acids: CASSQDRGTGETQYF. The CDR3 DNA sequence: TGTGCCAGCAGCCAAGACAGGGGCACGGGGGAGACCCAGTACTTC.

The chain recombines TRBV7-2 with TRBJ2-1; D is unclear. The germline V gene has CDR1 SGHTA and CDR2 FQGNSA. This CDR3 is 13 amino acids long. Trimming cost V 1 base and J 6 bases, with 7 bases left between them. The CDR3 bases are TGTGCCAGCAGCTTAGGACCTTCCAATGAGCAGTTCTTC. The encoded protein is CASSLGPSNEQFF.

The CDR3 spells CASSLGSAPGTDTQYF. CDR3 DNA sequence: TGTGCCAGCAGCTTAGGGTCGGCTCCCGGGACAGATACGCAGTATTTT. The chain is built from TRBV11-2 and TRBJ2-3; D gene ambiguous. The CDR3 covers 16 residues. CDR1 is SGHAT, CDR2 FQNNGV, per germline. Trimming cost V 1 base and J 3 bases, with 14 bases left between them. The full variable domain, completed using reference TRBV11-2 and TRBJ2-3, is EAGVAQSPRYKIIEKRQSVAFWCNPISGHATLYWYQQILGQGPKLLIQFQNNGVVDDSQLPKDRFSAERLKGVDSTLKIQPAKLEDSAVYLCASSLGSAPGTDTQYFGPGTRLTVL.

This clonotype was found a few times. The chain has TRBV18 and TRBJ2-7, with 12 positions matching TRBD1. Germline assignment: CDR1 KGHSH and CDR2 LQKENI. Trimming cost V 3 bases and J 6 bases; bases outside gene matches: 15. The CDR3 has 18 residues. CDR3: CASSPGQGAAGRVGEQYV. In DNA, the CDR3 is TGTGCCAGCTCACCGGGACAGGGGGCGGCCGGCAGGGTAGGCGAGCAGTACGTC.

This clonotype was seen at least ten times. The J gene is TRBJ2-5, the V gene TRBV7-7; D gene ambiguous. The CDR3 is 14 residues long. Trimming pared 3 bases from V and 2 bases from J, leaving 10 bases between. In germline, CDR1 is SSHAT, CDR2 FNYEAQ (reference sequence). In nucleotides, the CDR3 is TGTGCCAGCAGCTTGTTGGGGAAACAAGAGACCCAGTACTTC. It specifies CASSLLGKQETQYF.

The gene calls are TRBV20-1 and TRBJ1-2; D may be TRBD1 (5 bases). Trimming removed 1 base at V and 2 bases at J, with 14 bases between. Germline V CDR1 and CDR2: DFQATT, SNEGSKA (reference sequence). CDR3 length: 15 residues. CDR3 sequence reads: CSARARAGSNYGYTF. The DNA for the CDR3 is TGCAGTGCTAGAGCCAGGGCGGGTTCGAACTATGGCTACACCTTC.

J is TRBJ2-3 and V is TRBV4-3, with no clear D. The CDR3 runs 14 residues. Between the trimmed V and J ends, which lost 4 bases and 4 bases, there was a span of 12 bases. CDR1 is LGHNA and CDR2 is YSLEER in the germline V gene. The CDR3 nucleotides read TGCGCCAGCAGCCTAGTGACCCCGCCAGATACGCAGTATTTT. Translation gives CASSLVTPPDTQYF.

The rearrangement joins TRBV20-1 to TRBJ1-1; D perhaps matches TRBD1 (6 bases). V shed 6 bases and J shed 3 bases, with 11 bases lying between them. CDR1 is DFQATT and CDR2 is SNEGSKA in the germline V gene (reference sequence). The CDR3 has 12 residues. The CDR3 protein is CSAGQSYTEAFF. The CDR3 DNA sequence: TGCAGTGCCGGACAGTCCTACACTGAAGCTTTCTTT.

The table lists this clonotype with a few counts. The V gene is TRBV21-1, the J gene TRBJ1-1; the D call of TRBD1 is as the table states it, not checked on the DNA. TRBV21-1 constitutes a pseudogene. CDR3 length equals 17 residues. CDR3 amino acids: CASSKGGGPGENTEAFF. CDR3 DNA sequence: TGTGCCAGCAGCAAAGGGGGGGGCCCAGGAGAGAACACTGAAGCTTTCTTT.

This clonotype was detected only a few times. The rearrangement links TRBV4-3 to TRBJ1-3; tentatively, D is TRBD1 (5 bases). This CDR3 contains 16 residues. Germline V lookup: CDR1 LGHNA, CDR2 YSLEER. The V end lost 0 bases, the J end lost 8 bases, and 17 bases lay between the germline ends. DNA for the CDR3: TGCGCCAGCAGCCAAGACCGGACATTCGCCGGAGACACCATATATTTT. This sequence encodes CASSQDRTFAGDTIYF.

This clonotype was detected a few times. V gene TRBV7-2 combines with J gene TRBJ1-1; 7 bases match TRBD1. V lost 5 bases, J lost 2 bases, and 8 bases stayed unmatched. The CDR3 runs to 15 residues. Germline CDR1 SGHTA, CDR2 FQGNSA. The CDR3 DNA follows: TGTGCCAGCAGCCTACGAAGGGACAGAAACACTGAAGCTTTCTTT. Its protein is CASSLRRDRNTEAFF.

This clonotype was detected many times. The rearrangement uses TRBV28 and TRBJ2-7; 7 bases are shared with TRBD1. The CDR3 loop spans 13 amino acids. The germline gives CDR1 MDHEN, CDR2 SYDVKM. The V segment lost 4 bases and the J segment 4 bases; nucleotides outside the gene matches: 4. CDR3 amino acids: CASSSGQEYEQYV. The CDR3 region has the DNA TGTGCCAGCAGTTCCGGACAGGAGTACGAGCAGTACGTC.

J is TRBJ1-6 and V is TRBV6-6; a weak D match, TRBD1 (6 bases). The CDR3 consists of 13 residues. Per the germline V gene, CDR1 is MNHNY and CDR2 is SVGAGI (reference sequence). With 8 bases removed from V and 9 bases from J, the gap between germline ends came to 14 bases. The CDR3 DNA sequence: TGTGCCAGCGGCGGGGGCGTCATTTCACCCCTCCACTTT. Protein product: CASGGGVISPLHF.

This clonotype was counted between two and nine times. The chain couples TRBV20-1 to TRBJ2-7; TRBD2 matches at 8 bases. Looked up from germline, CDR1 is DFQATT and CDR2 is SNEGSKA (reference sequence). V gave up 6 bases and J gave up 7 bases; unmatched junction bases: 17. This CDR3 comprises 15 residues. Here the CDR3 DNA reads TGCAGTGCACCTAGGGCGGGGGGCGTGCCTCGGGAGCAGTACTTC. Translated: CSAPRAGGVPREQYF.

This clonotype was seen a handful of times. This sequence joins TRBV20-1 and TRBJ2-3; weak D call: TRBD2 (7 bases). Germline V lookup: CDR1 DFQATT, CDR2 SNEGSKA (reference sequence). Trimming took off 5 bases at V and 6 bases at J, with 21 bases between the two ends. The CDR3 runs 15 residues. The CDR3 loop is CSAFRGGGLGDTQYF. The CDR3 region has the DNA TGCAGTGCTTTCCGGGGCGGGGGCCTGGGCGATACGCAGTATTTT.

There are a few counts of this clonotype. CDR3 protein: CASSVYARDTQYF. The CDR3 DNA reads TGTGCCAGCAGTGTGTATGCCCGAGATACGCAGTATTTT. The chain uses TRBV6-1 and TRBJ2-3; D remains unclear. The germline V and J ends were trimmed by 4 bases and 5 bases, with 10 bases remaining between them. Germline CDR1 is MNHNS and CDR2 is SASEGT. The CDR3 runs to 13 residues.

This clonotype was counted a few times. The V gene is TRBV10-2, the J gene TRBJ2-5, with D unresolved. The CDR3 runs to 13 residues. Germline CDR1 WSHSY, CDR2 SAAADI. The V gene lost 2 bases and the J gene lost 2 bases, with 6 bases spanning the gap. CDR3 coding DNA: TGCGCCAGCAGTGAGCAAGCGCAAGAGACCCAGTACTTC. The encoded protein is CASSEQAQETQYF.

This clonotype was detected a few times. The rearrangement links TRBV6-1 to TRBJ2-1; D perhaps matches TRBD2 (6 bases). The CDR3 is made up of 15 amino acids. V lost 7 bases and J 5 bases, leaving 18 bases between the germline ends. Looked up from germline, CDR1 is MNHNS and CDR2 is SASEGT. The CDR3 DNA reads TGTGCCAGCACCTCCGGGACTTCCGACCACAATGAGCAGTTCTTC. The encoded protein is CASTSGTSDHNEQFF.

This clonotype was observed many times. The V call is TRBV5-1, the J call TRBJ2-7; D possibly corresponds to TRBD2 (6 bases). The CDR3 spans 16 residues. Germline values: CDR1 SGHRS, CDR2 YFSETQ. Between the trimmed V and J ends, which lost 0 bases and 4 bases, there was a span of 17 bases. This chain's CDR3 is CASSLGLGGISYEQYF. The DNA for the CDR3 is TGCGCCAGCAGCTTGGGGCTTGGGGGGATCTCATACGAGCAGTACTTC.